A selection of T cell receptor beta chains follows, all from one sample in a study of beta chain features in type 1 diabetes. TCRdb's copy holds only in-frame clones and misses some; the assay was immunoSEQ multiplex PCR. Here the sample spans about 150,000 clones, approximately 8% being singletons. The specimen sequenced was central memory CD4+ T cells from blood. These receptors were obtained from a man aged 18 to 29 with type 1 diabetes. Each CDR3 is given with its conserved first and last residue. The order of the fields is V gene, D gene, clone size, J gene, CDR3 protein, CDR3 DNA. The D gene is left open where the match is weak. Size tells how often a clone was seen (once, few, many) or the class of an expanded clone, and some rows leave it out.

V gene: TRBV27
D gene: -
clone size: few
J gene: TRBJ2-1
CDR3 protein: CASSFEGRLYNEQFF
CDR3 DNA: TGTGCCAGCAGTTTCGAGGGTAGGCTTTACAATGAGCAGTTCTTC

V gene: TRBV7-2
D gene: -
clone size: -
J gene: TRBJ1-2
CDR3 protein: CASSLSSYGYTF
CDR3 DNA: TGTGCCAGCAGCTTAAGCTCCTATGGCTACACCTTC

V gene: TRBV28
D gene: TRBD2
clone size: few
J gene: TRBJ2-1
CDR3 protein: CASRLAGNNEQFF
CDR3 DNA: TGTGCCAGCAGACTAGCGGGAAACAATGAGCAGTTCTTC

V gene: TRBV2
D gene: -
clone size: few
J gene: TRBJ2-1
CDR3 protein: CASSERGSIDEQFF
CDR3 DNA: TGTGCCAGCAGTGAAAGGGGTAGCATCGATGAGCAGTTCTTC

V gene: TRBV5-4
D gene: TRBD2
clone size: few
J gene: TRBJ2-1
CDR3 protein: CASSALTGTSGRHEQFF
CDR3 DNA: TGTGCCAGCAGCGCATTGACCGGGACTAGCGGGAGGCATGAGCAGTTCTTC

V gene: TRBV11-2
D gene: -
clone size: -
J gene: TRBJ2-1
CDR3 protein: CASSLDGPPGEQFF
CDR3 DNA: TGTGCCAGCAGCTTAGATGGCCCCCCGGGAGAGCAGTTCTTC

V gene: TRBV30
D gene: TRBD1
clone size: -
J gene: TRBJ2-7
CDR3 protein: CAWKLGGHEQYF
CDR3 DNA: TGTGCCTGGAAGTTAGGGGGCCACGAGCAGTACTTC

V gene: TRBV29-1
D gene: -
clone size: -
J gene: TRBJ1-1
CDR3 protein: CSVEQGVRTEAFF
CDR3 DNA: TGCAGCGTTGAGCAGGGTGTGAGGACTGAAGCTTTCTTT

V gene: TRBV28
D gene: -
clone size: -
J gene: TRBJ1-5
CDR3 protein: CASSSGTRGGISNQPQHF
CDR3 DNA: TGTGCCAGCAGTTCCGGGACACGCGGTGGGATTAGCAATCAGCCCCAGCATTTT

V gene: TRBV5-4
D gene: TRBD2
clone size: few
J gene: TRBJ2-1
CDR3 protein: CASSPSGGTRSNEQFF
CDR3 DNA: TGTGCCAGCAGCCCCTCGGGGGGGACTAGAAGCAATGAGCAGTTCTTC

V gene: TRBV5-1
D gene: -
clone size: few
J gene: TRBJ1-6
CDR3 protein: CASSLAPTENSPLHF
CDR3 DNA: TGCGCCAGCAGCTTGGCCCCGACAGAAAACTCACCCCTCCACTTT

V gene: TRBV5-1
D gene: TRBD1
clone size: few
J gene: TRBJ2-5
CDR3 protein: CASSLGTGETQYF
CDR3 DNA: TGCGCCAGCAGCTTGGGGACAGGCGAGACCCAGTACTTC

V gene: TRBV9
D gene: TRBD1
clone size: -
J gene: TRBJ2-1
CDR3 protein: CASSDRDRLYNEQFF
CDR3 DNA: TGTGCCAGCAGCGACCGGGACAGGTTGTACAATGAGCAGTTCTTC

V gene: TRBV6-1
D gene: TRBD1
clone size: few
J gene: TRBJ2-7
CDR3 protein: CASSEVTGQGTYEQYF
CDR3 DNA: TGTGCCAGCAGTGAAGTAACCGGACAGGGGACATACGAGCAGTACTTC

V gene: TRBV5-1
D gene: -
clone size: few
J gene: TRBJ1-1
CDR3 protein: CASSVRGDTEAFF
CDR3 DNA: TGCGCCAGCAGCGTTCGAGGAGACACTGAAGCTTTCTTT

V gene: TRBV5-5
D gene: TRBD1
clone size: few
J gene: TRBJ2-5
CDR3 protein: CATRWDSLQETQYF
CDR3 DNA: TGTGCCACCCGTTGGGACAGTCTCCAAGAGACCCAGTACTTC

V gene: TRBV5-1
D gene: -
clone size: -
J gene: TRBJ2-6
CDR3 protein: CASTPTTGANVLTF
CDR3 DNA: TGCGCCAGCACCCCTACTACTGGGGCCAACGTCCTGACTTTC

V gene: TRBV27
D gene: -
clone size: few
J gene: TRBJ2-2
CDR3 protein: CASSLSKRVYTGELFF
CDR3 DNA: TGTGCCAGCAGTTTATCGAAGAGGGTTTACACCGGGGAGCTGTTTTTT

V gene: TRBV2
D gene: -
clone size: few
J gene: TRBJ1-3
CDR3 protein: CASKDTYSGNTIYF
CDR3 DNA: TGTGCCAGCAAGGACACTTACTCTGGAAACACCATATATTTT

V gene: TRBV5-4
D gene: TRBD1
clone size: -
J gene: TRBJ2-1
CDR3 protein: CASSIWDRNNEQFF
CDR3 DNA: TGTGCCAGCAGCATCTGGGACAGGAACAATGAGCAGTTCTTC

V gene: TRBV28
D gene: TRBD1
clone size: -
J gene: TRBJ2-7
CDR3 protein: CASSFLPGQGQGYEQYF
CDR3 DNA: TGTGCCAGCAGTTTCCTCCCCGGACAGGGTCAAGGATACGAGCAGTACTTC

V gene: TRBV6-6
D gene: -
clone size: -
J gene: TRBJ2-7
CDR3 protein: CASRGGAAPFEQYF
CDR3 DNA: TGTGCCAGCAGAGGGGGGGCCGCCCCCTTCGAGCAGTACTTC

V gene: TRBV7-2
D gene: TRBD2
clone size: -
J gene: TRBJ2-3
CDR3 protein: CASSPGLAIDTQYF
CDR3 DNA: TGTGCCAGCAGCCCGGGACTAGCGATAGATACGCAGTATTTT

V gene: TRBV7-8
D gene: -
clone size: -
J gene: TRBJ2-3
CDR3 protein: CASSLIGGKRTDTQYF
CDR3 DNA: TGTGCCAGCAGCTTAATTGGCGGGAAACGCACAGATACGCAGTATTTT